These 20 T cell receptor beta chains share one sample of origin, sequenced in a study of cytomegalovirus exposure and HLA in healthy donors. PCR employed 60 Vbeta and 13 Jbeta primers. Only in-frame clones appear in the TCRdb table, and some are missing; sequencing was by immunoSEQ multiplex PCR. This listing includes some 150,000 clones. Material for sequencing was PBMCs. The receptors here all came from a woman under 30 in good health and CMV-seronegative.

The chain links TRBV2 to TRBJ2-7; 11 bases fit TRBD2. V shed 5 bases, J shed 7 bases, and the junction held 10 bases outside the gene matches. Germline assignment: CDR1 SNHLY and CDR2 FYNNEI. The CDR3 totals 15 residues. CDR3 amino acids: CASSKVLAGGREQYF. CDR3 DNA sequence: TGTGCCAGCAGTAAAGTCCTAGCGGGAGGCCGGGAGCAGTACTTC.

This chain connects TRBV30 to TRBJ2-2; 9 bases are a match to TRBD2. Germline loops: CDR1 GTSNPN, CDR2 SVGIG (reference sequence). The V and J ends lost 0 bases and 4 bases, in that order; junction bases with no gene match: 6. The CDR3 has 16 amino acids. The CDR3 DNA is TGTGCCTGGAGTGTACTGGCGGGAGGGCCCACCGGGGAGCTGTTTTTT. This encodes CAWSVLAGGPTGELFF.

The rearrangement joins TRBV7-8 to TRBJ2-1, with 12 bases that match TRBD2. With 2 bases clipped from V and 7 bases from J, the junction kept 3 bases outside the gene matches. Germline CDR1 is SGHVS and CDR2 is FQNEAQ. The CDR3 consists of 15 residues. Written as DNA, the CDR3 is TGTGCCAGCAGCTTATTAACTAGCGGGAGGAATGAGCAGTTCTTC. Translated: CASSLLTSGRNEQFF.

This chain joins TRBV6-5 and TRBJ2-5, with 9 bases aligning to TRBD1. The tail of the sequence fits TRBJ2-7 better, so the J call may be wrong. This CDR3 is built from 15 residues. Germline assignment: CDR1 MNHEY and CDR2 SVGAGI. CDR3 sequence reads: CASSYRPTGGHEQYF. The CDR3 bases are TGTGCCAGCAGTTACCGTCCCACAGGGGGCCACGAGCAGTACTTC.

The chain employs TRBV9 and TRBJ2-1; possible D gene TRBD2, 6 bases. This CDR3 has 16 residues. Between the trimmed V and J ends, which lost 0 bases and 5 bases, there was a span of 15 bases. CDR1 SGDLS and CDR2 YYNGEE come from the germline V gene. CDR3: CASSVGMTRTHNEQFF. In nucleotides, the CDR3 is TGTGCCAGCAGCGTAGGAATGACTAGGACCCACAATGAGCAGTTCTTC.

The rearrangement links TRBV4-2 to TRBJ2-4, with TRBD2 as a possible D gene (6 bases). V was shortened by 1 base and J by 5 bases, with 12 bases between the two germline ends. Germline CDR1 is LGHNA and CDR2 is YNFKEQ. This CDR3 has 15 residues. The CDR3 spells CASSQASGLENIQYF. CDR3 nucleotide sequence: TGTGCCAGCAGCCAAGCCAGCGGGCTCGAAAACATTCAGTACTTC.

This chain uses TRBV5-6 with TRBJ1-4, with 8 bases lining up with TRBD1. Germline V gene lookup returns CDR1 SGHDT and CDR2 YYEEEE. The CDR3 runs to 15 residues. V lost 4 bases, J lost 8 bases, and 10 bases stayed unmatched. The CDR3: CASSPKWTGTEKLFF. The CDR3 DNA is TGTGCCAGCAGCCCTAAATGGACAGGGACGGAAAAACTGTTTTTT.

V usage is TRBV6-5 and J usage is TRBJ2-3; D gene uncertain. There are 14 residues in the CDR3. CDR1 and CDR2 from the germline V gene are MNHEY and SVGAGI. The V end was cut by 6 bases, the J end by 0 bases, with 10 bases between. Here the CDR3 reads CASSYATSTDTQYF. The CDR3 DNA sequence: TGTGCCAGCAGCTACGCTACCAGCACAGATACGCAGTATTTT.

The chain joins TRBV5-1 to TRBJ2-5; no firm D call. V lost 0 bases to trimming and J lost 1 base, with 16 bases between them. The length of the CDR3 is 17 residues. Germline V gene lookup returns CDR1 SGHRS and CDR2 YFSETQ. CDR3 amino acids: CASSLGVTVRIQETQYF. In DNA form, the CDR3 reads TGCGCCAGCAGCTTGGGGGTCACCGTGAGGATCCAAGAGACCCAGTACTTC. Full variable domain (rest looked up from reference TRBV5-1 and TRBJ2-5): KAGVTQTPRYLIKTRGQQVTLSCSPISGHRSVSWYQQTPGQGLQFLFEYFSETQRNKGNFPGRFSGRQFSNSRSEMNVSTLELGDSALYLCASSLGVTVRIQETQYFGPGTRLLVL.

The V call is TRBV7-9, the J call TRBJ1-1; D not resolved. Germline lookup yields CDR1 SEHNR and CDR2 FQNEAQ (reference sequence). The CDR3 is 13 residues long. V gave up 2 bases and J gave up 1 base, with 5 bases separating them. The CDR3, as DNA: TGTGCCAGCAGCTTAATCAGGAACACTGAAGCTTTCTTT. This gives the protein CASSLIRNTEAFF.

The DNA of the CDR3 is TGTGCCAGCAGCTTGGTTACAGGGGCTGGAAACACCATATATTTT. This encodes CASSLVTGAGNTIYF. The chain has TRBV5-8 and TRBJ1-3; TRBD1 agrees at 7 bases. Germline V lookup: CDR1 SGHTS, CDR2 YDEGEE. This CDR3 contains 15 residues. Trimming took 0 bases from V and 2 from J; bases not matched to a gene: 2.

The V call is TRBV15, the J call TRBJ1-2; 7 bases align to TRBD1. The CDR3 contains 16 residues. V lost 0 bases, J lost 6 bases, and 10 bases stayed unmatched. The germline gives CDR1 LNHNV, CDR2 YYDKDF (reference sequence). The CDR3 DNA is TGTGCCACCAGCAGAGATAAATTTCGGGACAGCAATGGCTACACCTTC. Protein sequence: CATSRDKFRDSNGYTF.

CDR3 in amino acids: CASSLGGLTEAFF. The CDR3 region has the DNA TGTGCCAGCAGCTTAGGGGGGCTCACTGAAGCTTTCTTT. This chain connects TRBV11-2 to TRBJ1-1; weak D call: TRBD1 (6 bases). Trimming removed 1 base at V and 4 bases at J, with 7 bases between. The CDR3 loop spans 13 amino acids. Germline CDR1 and CDR2: SGHAT and FQNNGV. Drawing the rest from reference TRBV11-2 and TRBJ1-1, the complete variable domain is EAGVAQSPRYKIIEKRQSVAFWCNPISGHATLYWYQQILGQGPKLLIQFQNNGVVDDSQLPKDRFSAERLKGVDSTLKIQPAKLEDSAVYLCASSLGGLTEAFFGQGTRLTVV.

This chain joins TRBV6-1 and TRBJ2-3; no clear D gene. Germline V CDR1 and CDR2: MNHNS, SASEGT. V lost 5 bases, J lost 3 bases, and 12 bases lay in between. The CDR3 contains 14 residues. CDR3 sequence (DNA): TGTGCCAGCAGTACGAAGCAGACAACAGATACGCAGTATTTT. Its protein product is CASSTKQTTDTQYF.

The CDR3 coding sequence is TGTGCCAGCACTTCCGGGACAGGGCTAACCTACGAGCAGTACGTC. It translates to CASTSGTGLTYEQYV. The chain has TRBV27 and TRBJ2-7; 9 nucleotides agree with TRBD1. Germline assignment: CDR1 MNHEY and CDR2 SMNVEV (reference sequence). CDR3 size: 15 residues. After removal of 7 bases from V and 2 bases from J, the junction contained 9 bases not matched to a gene.

The chain recombines TRBV14 with TRBJ2-7; D gene unclear. CDR3 length: 15 amino acids. Per germline, CDR1 SGHDN and CDR2 FVKESK. Trimming pared 1 base from V and 9 bases from J, leaving 19 bases between. The CDR3 DNA is TGTGCCAGCAGCCAAGGCCGCAGAACTTTACGCGGGCAGTACTTC. It translates to CASSQGRRTLRGQYF.

The V gene is TRBV30, the J gene TRBJ2-1, with D perhaps matching TRBD1 (5 bases). Trimming pared 4 bases from V and 0 bases from J, leaving 16 bases between. The CDR3 is 16 residues long. Germline-derived CDR1 and CDR2 are GTSNPN and SVGIG (reference sequence). This chain's CDR3 is CAWTRDSYSSYNEQFF. CDR3 bases: TGTGCCTGGACTCGAGACAGCTATAGCTCCTACAATGAGCAGTTCTTC.

In the case of this clone: The same CDR3 arises from other DNA sequences in this sample as well. V gene TRBV28 combines with J gene TRBJ2-7; tentatively, D is TRBD1 (7 bases). The V end was cut by 6 bases, the J end by 1 base, with 10 bases between. The CDR3 is 13 amino acids. The germline gives CDR1 MDHEN, CDR2 SYDVKM. This CDR3 is CASRSGGSYEQYV. CDR3 coding DNA: TGTGCCAGCAGGTCAGGGGGGTCCTACGAGCAGTACGTC.

The gene calls are TRBV2 and TRBJ2-1; 11 positions match TRBD2. Germline V CDR1 and CDR2: SNHLY, FYNNEI. After removal of 4 bases from V and 9 bases from J, the junction contained 8 bases not matched to a gene. CDR3 length: 15 residues. Here the CDR3 DNA reads TGTGCCAGCAGTGGTACTAGCGGGAGATCTGGTGAGCAGTTCTTC. Translation: CASSGTSGRSGEQFF.

The gene calls are TRBV6-5 and TRBJ2-5; 9 bases are shared with TRBD1. Unmatched junction bases numbered 8, after V lost 6 bases and J lost 9 bases. This CDR3 is 13 amino acids long. Germline V gene data show CDR1 as MNHEY and CDR2 as SVGAGI. Here the CDR3 DNA reads TGTGCCAGCAGGGACAGGGGTTTGGGGGCCCAGTACTTC. Amino acids: CASRDRGLGAQYF.